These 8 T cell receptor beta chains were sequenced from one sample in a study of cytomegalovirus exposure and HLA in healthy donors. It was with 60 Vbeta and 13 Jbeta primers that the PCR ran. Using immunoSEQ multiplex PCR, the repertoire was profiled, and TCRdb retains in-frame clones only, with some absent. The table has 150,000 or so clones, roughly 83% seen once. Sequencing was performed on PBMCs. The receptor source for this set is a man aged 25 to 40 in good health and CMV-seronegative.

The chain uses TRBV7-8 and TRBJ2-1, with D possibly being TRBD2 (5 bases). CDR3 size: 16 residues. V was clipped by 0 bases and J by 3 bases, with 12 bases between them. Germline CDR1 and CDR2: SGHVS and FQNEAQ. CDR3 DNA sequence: TGTGCCAGCAGCTTAGCCGTACTAGGGAGCTACAATGAGCAGTTCTTC. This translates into CASSLAVLGSYNEQFF. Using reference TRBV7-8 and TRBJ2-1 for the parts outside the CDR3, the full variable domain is GAGVSQSPRYKVAKRGQDVALRCDPISGHVSLFWYQQALGQGPEFLTYFQNEAQLDKSGLPSDRFFAERPEGSVSTLKIQRTQQEDSAVYLCASSLAVLGSYNEQFFGPGTRLTVL.

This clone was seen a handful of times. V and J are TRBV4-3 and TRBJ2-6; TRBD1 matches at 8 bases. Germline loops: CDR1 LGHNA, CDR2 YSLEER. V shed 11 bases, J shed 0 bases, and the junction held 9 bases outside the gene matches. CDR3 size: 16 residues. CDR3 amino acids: CASSGTGASGANVLTF. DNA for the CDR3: TGCGCCTCCTCCGGGACAGGTGCCTCTGGGGCCAACGTCCTGACTTTC.

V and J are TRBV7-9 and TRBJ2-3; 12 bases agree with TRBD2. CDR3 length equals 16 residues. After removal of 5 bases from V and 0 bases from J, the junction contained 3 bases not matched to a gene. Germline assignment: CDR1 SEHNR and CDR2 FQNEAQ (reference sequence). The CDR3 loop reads CASSVTSGGSTDTQYF. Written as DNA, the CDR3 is TGTGCCAGCAGCGTTACTAGCGGGGGGAGCACAGATACGCAGTATTTT.

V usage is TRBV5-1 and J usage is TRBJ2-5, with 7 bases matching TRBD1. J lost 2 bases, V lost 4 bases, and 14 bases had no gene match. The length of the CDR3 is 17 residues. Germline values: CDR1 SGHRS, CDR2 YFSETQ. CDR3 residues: CASSLGGRQGRQETQYF. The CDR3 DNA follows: TGCGCCAGCAGCCTTGGGGGTAGACAGGGTCGGCAAGAGACCCAGTACTTC.

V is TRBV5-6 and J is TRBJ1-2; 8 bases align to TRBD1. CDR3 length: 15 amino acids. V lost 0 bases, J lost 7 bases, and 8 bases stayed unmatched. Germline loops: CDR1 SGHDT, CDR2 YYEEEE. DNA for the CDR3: TGTGCCAGCAGCTTGGTTATCGGACAGGGTGCTGGCTACACCTTC. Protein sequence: CASSLVIGQGAGYTF. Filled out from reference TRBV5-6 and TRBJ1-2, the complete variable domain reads DAGVTQSPTHLIKTRGQQVTLRCSPKSGHDTVSWYQQALGQGPQFIFQYYEEEERQRGNFPDRFSGHQFPNYSSELNVNALLLGDSALYLCASSLVIGQGAGYTFGSGTRLTVV.

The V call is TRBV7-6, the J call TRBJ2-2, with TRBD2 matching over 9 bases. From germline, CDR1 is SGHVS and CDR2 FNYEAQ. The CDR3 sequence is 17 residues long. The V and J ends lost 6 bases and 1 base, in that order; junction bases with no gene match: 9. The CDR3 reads CASSYNSGSKNTGELFF. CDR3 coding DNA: TGTGCCAGCAGTTACAATAGCGGGAGCAAGAACACCGGGGAGCTGTTTTTT.

In DNA form, the CDR3 reads TGTGCCAGTAGTGTGGCGACACCCTACAATGAGCAGTTCTTC. It encodes CASSVATPYNEQFF. The genes are TRBV19 and TRBJ2-1; no clear D gene. The germline V gene encodes CDR1 LNHDA and CDR2 SQIVND (reference sequence). Trimming pared 5 bases from V and 2 bases from J, leaving 10 bases between. This CDR3 is built from 14 residues.

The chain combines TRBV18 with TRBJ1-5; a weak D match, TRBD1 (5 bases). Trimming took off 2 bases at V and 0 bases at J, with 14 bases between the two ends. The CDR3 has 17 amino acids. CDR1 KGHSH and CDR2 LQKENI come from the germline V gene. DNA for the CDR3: TGTGCCAGCTCACCAACCCGACAGTTCGATAGCAATCAGCCCCAGCATTTT. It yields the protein CASSPTRQFDSNQPQHF.